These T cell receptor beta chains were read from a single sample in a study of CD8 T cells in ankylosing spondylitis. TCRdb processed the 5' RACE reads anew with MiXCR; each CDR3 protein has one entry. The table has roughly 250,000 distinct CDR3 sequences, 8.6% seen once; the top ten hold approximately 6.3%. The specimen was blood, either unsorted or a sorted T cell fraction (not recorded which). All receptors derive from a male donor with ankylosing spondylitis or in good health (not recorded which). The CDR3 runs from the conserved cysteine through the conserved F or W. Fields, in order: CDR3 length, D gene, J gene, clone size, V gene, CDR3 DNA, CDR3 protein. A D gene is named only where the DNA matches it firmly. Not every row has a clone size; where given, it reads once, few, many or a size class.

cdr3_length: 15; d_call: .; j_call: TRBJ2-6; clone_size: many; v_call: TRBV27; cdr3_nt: TGTGCCAGCAGTTTATTAGGCTCTGGGGCCAACGTCCTGACTTTC; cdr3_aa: CASSLLGSGANVLTF
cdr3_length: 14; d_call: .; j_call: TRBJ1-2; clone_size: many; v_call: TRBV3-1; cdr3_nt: TGTGCCAGCAGCCAAGATCTTGCGGAGTATGGCTACACCTTC; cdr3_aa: CASSQDLAEYGYTF
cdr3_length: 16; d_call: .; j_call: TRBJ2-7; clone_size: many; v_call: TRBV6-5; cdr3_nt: TGTGCCAGCAGTTACCCTGACACGGGAGTTTTAGGCGAGCAGTACTTC; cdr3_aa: CASSYPDTGVLGEQYF
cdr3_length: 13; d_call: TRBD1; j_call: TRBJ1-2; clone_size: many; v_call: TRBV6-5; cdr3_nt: TGTGCCAGCAGTCACAGACAGGGCGGGGGCTACACCTTC; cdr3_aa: CASSHRQGGGYTF
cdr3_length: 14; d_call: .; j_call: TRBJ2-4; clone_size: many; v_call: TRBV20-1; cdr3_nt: TGCAGTGCTCTAAGGGGGAAGCTGGAAAACATTCAGTACTTC; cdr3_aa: CSALRGKLENIQYF
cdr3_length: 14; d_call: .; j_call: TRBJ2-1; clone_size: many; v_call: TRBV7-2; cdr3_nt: TGTGCCAGCAGTTCCCAGGGCTCCTACAATGAGCAGTTCTTC; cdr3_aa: CASSSQGSYNEQFF
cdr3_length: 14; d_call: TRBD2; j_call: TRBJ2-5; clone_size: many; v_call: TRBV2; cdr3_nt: TGTGCCAGCGAACTAGCGGGGCCCCAAGAGACCCAGTACTTC; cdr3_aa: CASELAGPQETQYF
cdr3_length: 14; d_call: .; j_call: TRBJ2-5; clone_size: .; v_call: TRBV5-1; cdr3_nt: TGCGCCAGCAGCTCCGGGGCCCACATGGAGACCCAGTACTTC; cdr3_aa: CASSSGAHMETQYF
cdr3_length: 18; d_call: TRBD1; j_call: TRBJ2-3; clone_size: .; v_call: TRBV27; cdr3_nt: TGTGCCAGCAGTTTTTTCCCCCTCCAGGGGGCGAGGACAGATACGCAGTATTTT; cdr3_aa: CASSFFPLQGARTDTQYF
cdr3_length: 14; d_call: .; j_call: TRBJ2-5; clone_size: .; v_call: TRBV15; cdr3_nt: TGTGCCACCAGCAGAGATCCTTACCAAGAGACCCAGTACTTC; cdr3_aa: CATSRDPYQETQYF
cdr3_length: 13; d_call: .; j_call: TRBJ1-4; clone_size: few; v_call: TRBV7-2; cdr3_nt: TGTGCCAGCAGCCCACTCACGGATGAAAAACTGTTTTTT; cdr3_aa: CASSPLTDEKLFF
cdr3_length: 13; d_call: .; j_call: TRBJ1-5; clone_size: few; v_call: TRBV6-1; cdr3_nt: TGTGCCAGTAGTGCCGTATGGAATCAGCCCCAGCATTTT; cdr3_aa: CASSAVWNQPQHF
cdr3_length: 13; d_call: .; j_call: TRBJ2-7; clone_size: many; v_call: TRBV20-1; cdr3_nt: TGCAGTGCTAGTGCGATGCCGGTCCACGAGCAGTACTTC; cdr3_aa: CSASAMPVHEQYF
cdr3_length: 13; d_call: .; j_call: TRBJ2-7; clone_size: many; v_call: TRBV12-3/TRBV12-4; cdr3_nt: TGTGCCAGCAGTCCCGGGACGATGAGCGAGCAGTACTTC; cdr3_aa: CASSPGTMSEQYF
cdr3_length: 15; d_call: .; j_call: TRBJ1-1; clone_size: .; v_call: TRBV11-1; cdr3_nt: TGTGCCAGCAGCTTAGTGAAGGGCCTGAACACTGAAGCTTTCTTT; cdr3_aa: CASSLVKGLNTEAFF
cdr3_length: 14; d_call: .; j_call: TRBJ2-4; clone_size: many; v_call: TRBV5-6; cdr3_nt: TGTGCCAGCAGCTACCGGGCTCTAAGAGGCATTCAGTACTTC; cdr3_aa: CASSYRALRGIQYF
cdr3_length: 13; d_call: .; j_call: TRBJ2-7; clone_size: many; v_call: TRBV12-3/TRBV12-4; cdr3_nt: TGTGCCAGCAGTCCGGGCCATACCTACGAGCAGTACTTC; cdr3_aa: CASSPGHTYEQYF
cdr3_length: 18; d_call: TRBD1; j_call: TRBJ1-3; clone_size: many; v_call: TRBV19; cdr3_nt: TGTGCCAGTAAAGGGGGGACAGCCAGTCTAAGCTCTGGAAACACCATATATTTT; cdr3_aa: CASKGGTASLSSGNTIYF
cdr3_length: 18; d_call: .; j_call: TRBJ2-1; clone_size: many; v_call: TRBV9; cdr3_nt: TGTGCCAGCAGCGTAGCTACCGCAAGGGGAAGCTCCTACAATGAGCAGTTCTTC; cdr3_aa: CASSVATARGSSYNEQFF
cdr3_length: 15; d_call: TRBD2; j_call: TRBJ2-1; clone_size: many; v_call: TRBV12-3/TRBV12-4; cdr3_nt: TGTGCCAGCAGTCCGACCCTAGCGGTCTTCGATGAGCAGTTCTTC; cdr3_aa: CASSPTLAVFDEQFF